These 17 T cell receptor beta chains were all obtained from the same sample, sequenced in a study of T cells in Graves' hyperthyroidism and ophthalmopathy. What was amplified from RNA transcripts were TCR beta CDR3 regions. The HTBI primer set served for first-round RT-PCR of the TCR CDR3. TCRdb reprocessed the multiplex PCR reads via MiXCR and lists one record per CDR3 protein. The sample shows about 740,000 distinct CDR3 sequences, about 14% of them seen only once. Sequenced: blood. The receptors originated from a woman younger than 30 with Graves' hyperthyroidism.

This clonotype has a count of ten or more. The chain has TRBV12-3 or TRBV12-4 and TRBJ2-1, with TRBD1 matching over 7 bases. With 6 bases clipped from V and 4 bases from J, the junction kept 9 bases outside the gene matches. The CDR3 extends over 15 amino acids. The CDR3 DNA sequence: TGTGCCAGCAGCCGCCCGGGACAGCATTACAATGAGCAGTTCTTC. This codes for CASSRPGQHYNEQFF.

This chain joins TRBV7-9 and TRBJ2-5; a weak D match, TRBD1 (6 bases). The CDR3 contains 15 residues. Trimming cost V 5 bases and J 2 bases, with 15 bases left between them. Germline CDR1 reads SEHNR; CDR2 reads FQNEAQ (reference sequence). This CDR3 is CASSPYGDMQETQYF. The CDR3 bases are TGTGCCAGCAGCCCCTACGGGGACATGCAAGAGACCCAGTACTTC.

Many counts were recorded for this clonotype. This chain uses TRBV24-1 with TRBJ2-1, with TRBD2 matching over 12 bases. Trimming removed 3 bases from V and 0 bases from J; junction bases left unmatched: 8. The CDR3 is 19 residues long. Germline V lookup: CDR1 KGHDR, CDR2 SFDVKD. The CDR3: CATSDTTSGGIISYNEQFF. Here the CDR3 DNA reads TGTGCCACCAGTGATACGACTAGCGGGGGAATTATCTCCTACAATGAGCAGTTCTTC.

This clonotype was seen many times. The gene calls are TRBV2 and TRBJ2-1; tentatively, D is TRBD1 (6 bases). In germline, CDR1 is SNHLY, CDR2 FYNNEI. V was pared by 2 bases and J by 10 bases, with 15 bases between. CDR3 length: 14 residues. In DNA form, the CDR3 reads TGTGCCAGCAGTGAATACCCTACAGGGAACGAGCAGTTCTTC. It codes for CASSEYPTGNEQFF.

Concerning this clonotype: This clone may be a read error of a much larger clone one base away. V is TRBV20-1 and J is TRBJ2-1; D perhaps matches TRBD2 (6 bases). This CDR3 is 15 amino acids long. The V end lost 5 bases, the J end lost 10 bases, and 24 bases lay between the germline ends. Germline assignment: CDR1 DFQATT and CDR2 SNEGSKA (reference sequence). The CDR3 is CSARSVARGFQEQFF. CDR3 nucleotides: TGCAGTGCTCGTAGTGTGGCGCGGGGCTTCCAGGAGCAGTTCTTC.

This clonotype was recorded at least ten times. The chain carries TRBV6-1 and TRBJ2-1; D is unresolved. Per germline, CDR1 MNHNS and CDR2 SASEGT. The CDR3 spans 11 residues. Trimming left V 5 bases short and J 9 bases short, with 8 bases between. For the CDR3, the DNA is TGTGCCAGCAGTCAAAAGGGTGAGCAGTTCTTC. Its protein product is CASSQKGEQFF.

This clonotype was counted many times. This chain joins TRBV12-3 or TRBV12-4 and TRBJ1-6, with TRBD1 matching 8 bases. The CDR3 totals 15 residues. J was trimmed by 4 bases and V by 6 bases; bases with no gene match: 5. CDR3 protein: CASSGQGGYNSPLHF. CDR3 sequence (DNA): TGTGCCAGCAGCGGACAGGGAGGATATAATTCACCCCTCCACTTT.

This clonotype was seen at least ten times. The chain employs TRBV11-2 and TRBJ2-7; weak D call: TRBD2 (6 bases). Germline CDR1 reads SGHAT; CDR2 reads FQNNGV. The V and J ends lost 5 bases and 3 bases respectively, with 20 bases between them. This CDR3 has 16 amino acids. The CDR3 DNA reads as TGTGCCAGCAGCCGGGACTCTCCGGGTGGACTCTACGAGCAGTACTTC. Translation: CASSRDSPGGLYEQYF.

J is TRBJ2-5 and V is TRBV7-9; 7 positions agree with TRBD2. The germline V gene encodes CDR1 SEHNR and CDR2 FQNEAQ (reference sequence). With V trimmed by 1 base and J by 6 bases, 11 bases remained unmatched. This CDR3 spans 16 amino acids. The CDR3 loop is CASSLVRGGSEKTQYF. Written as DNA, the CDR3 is TGTGCCAGCAGCTTAGTCCGGGGCGGGAGTGAAAAGACCCAGTACTTC.

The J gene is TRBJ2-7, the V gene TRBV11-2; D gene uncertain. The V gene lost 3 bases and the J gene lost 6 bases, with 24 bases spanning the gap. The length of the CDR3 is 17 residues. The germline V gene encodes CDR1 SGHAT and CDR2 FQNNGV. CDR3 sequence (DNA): TGTGCCAGCAGCTTCGGGTCGCGGCGCTACGAAGGGCTCGAGCAGTACTTC. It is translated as CASSFGSRRYEGLEQYF.

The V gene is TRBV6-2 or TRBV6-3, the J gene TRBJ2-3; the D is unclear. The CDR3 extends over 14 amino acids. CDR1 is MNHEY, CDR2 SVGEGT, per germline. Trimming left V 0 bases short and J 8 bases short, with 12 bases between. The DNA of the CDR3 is TGTGCCAGCAGTTACTCGAACTCCCAGCGTACGCAGTATTTT. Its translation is CASSYSNSQRTQYF.

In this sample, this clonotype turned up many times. Here the CDR3 DNA reads TGTGCCAGCAGATCCGGGACAGAGACCTACGAGCAGTACTTC. Its translation: CASRSGTETYEQYF. The chain combines TRBV6-1 with TRBJ2-7; 7 bases agree with TRBD1. Trimming at V came to 6 bases and at J to 2 bases, leaving 7 bases not matched to a gene. This CDR3 contains 14 residues. Germline values: CDR1 MNHNS, CDR2 SASEGT.

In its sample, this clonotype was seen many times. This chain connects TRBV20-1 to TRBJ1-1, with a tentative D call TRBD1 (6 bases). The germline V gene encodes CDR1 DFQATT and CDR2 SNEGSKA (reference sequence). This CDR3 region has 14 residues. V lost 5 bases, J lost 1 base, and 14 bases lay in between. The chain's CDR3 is CSAENRVGNTEAFF. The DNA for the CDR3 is TGCAGTGCTGAAAACAGGGTGGGGAACACTGAAGCTTTCTTT.

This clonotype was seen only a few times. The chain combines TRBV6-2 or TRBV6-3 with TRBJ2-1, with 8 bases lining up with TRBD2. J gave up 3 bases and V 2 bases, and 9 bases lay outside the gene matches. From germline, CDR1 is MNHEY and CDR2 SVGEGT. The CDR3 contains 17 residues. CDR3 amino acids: CASSYTTTSGDYNEQFF. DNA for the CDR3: TGTGCCAGCAGTTACACGACCACTAGCGGCGACTACAATGAGCAGTTCTTC.

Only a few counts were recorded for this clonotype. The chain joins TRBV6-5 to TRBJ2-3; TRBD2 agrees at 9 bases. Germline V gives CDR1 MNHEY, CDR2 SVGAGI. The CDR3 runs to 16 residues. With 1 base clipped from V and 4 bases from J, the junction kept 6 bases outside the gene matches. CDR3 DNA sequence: TGTGCCAGCAGTTACTTTGCGGGAGGGAGGGCAGATACGCAGTATTTT. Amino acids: CASSYFAGGRADTQYF.

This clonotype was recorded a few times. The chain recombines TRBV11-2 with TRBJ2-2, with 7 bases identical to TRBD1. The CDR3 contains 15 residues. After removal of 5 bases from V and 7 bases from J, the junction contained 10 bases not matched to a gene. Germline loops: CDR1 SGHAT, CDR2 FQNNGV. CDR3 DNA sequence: TGTGCCAGCAGCGACCGACAGGGCAGAGGCGGGGAGCTGTTTTTT. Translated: CASSDRQGRGGELFF.

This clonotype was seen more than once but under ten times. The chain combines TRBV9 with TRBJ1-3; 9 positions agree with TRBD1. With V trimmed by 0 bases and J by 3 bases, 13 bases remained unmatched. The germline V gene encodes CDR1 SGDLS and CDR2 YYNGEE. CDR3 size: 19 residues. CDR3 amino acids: CASSVVGYSDRGGGNTIYF. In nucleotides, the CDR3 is TGTGCCAGCAGCGTAGTCGGTTACTCGGACAGGGGAGGTGGAAACACCATATATTTT.